Below, 20 T cell receptor beta chains from the same sample are listed, as sequenced in a study of T cell changes during pregnancy in multiple sclerosis. Measured with immunoSEQ multiplex PCR; TCRdb has only the in-frame clones, and not every one. The data show 58,000 or so clones, approximately 91% seen once. Specimen: CD4+ T cells from peripheral blood mononuclear cells, collected in the third trimester of pregnancy. These receptor sequences come from a female donor with multiple sclerosis, enrolled in a pregnancy study.

The V gene is TRBV15, the J gene TRBJ1-5; D is undetermined. The V gene's germline CDR1 is LNHNV and CDR2 YYDKDF (reference sequence). V lost 2 bases to trimming and J lost 7 bases, with 12 bases between them. The CDR3 sequence is 14 residues long. The chain's CDR3 is CATSRSSTIQPQHF. CDR3 bases: TGTGCCACCAGCAGATCTTCGACAATCCAGCCCCAGCATTTT.

The rearrangement joins TRBV2 to TRBJ1-6, with unresolved D. This CDR3 is 17 amino acids long. Looked up from germline, CDR1 is SNHLY and CDR2 is FYNNEI. Trimming stripped 6 bases from V and 7 bases from J, with 22 bases between. Here the CDR3 reads CASSSLRLALRNSPLHF. CDR3 DNA sequence: TGTGCCAGCAGCTCGTTGCGCTTGGCGCTGAGGAATTCACCCCTCCACTTT.

This clone was detected once. This chain connects TRBV5-1 to TRBJ1-1; D is uncertain. CDR1 and CDR2 from the germline V gene are SGHRS and YFSETQ. Between the trimmed V and J ends, which lost 4 bases and 0 bases, there was a span of 16 bases. The CDR3 is 16 amino acids. Here the CDR3 reads CASSTNEGFLNTEAFF. The CDR3 bases are TGCGCCAGCAGCACGAACGAGGGTTTCCTGAACACTGAAGCTTTCTTT.

This clone was seen only a few times. This chain connects TRBV14 to TRBJ1-1, with D unclear. The CDR3 is made up of 12 amino acids. Germline V lookup: CDR1 SGHDN, CDR2 FVKESK. V gave up 3 bases and J gave up 9 bases, with 11 bases separating them. CDR3 bases: TGTGCCAGCAGCCACCGATTGAGGCAAGCTTTCTTT. Translated: CASSHRLRQAFF.

The V gene is TRBV6-1, the J gene TRBJ1-2; no clear D. This CDR3 region has 14 residues. Germline V lookup: CDR1 MNHNS, CDR2 SASEGT. The V end lost 3 bases, the J end lost 5 bases, and 13 bases lay between the germline ends. CDR3 protein: CASSDVGAIYGYTF. For the CDR3, the DNA is TGTGCCAGCAGTGATGTGGGAGCCATTTATGGCTACACCTTC.

This clone turned up a few times. The rearrangement joins TRBV9 to TRBJ1-1, with 8 bases aligning to TRBD1. J lost 0 bases, V lost 3 bases, and 4 bases had no gene match. CDR3 size: 15 residues. Germline lookup yields CDR1 SGDLS and CDR2 YYNGEE. Written as DNA, the CDR3 is TGTGCCAGCAGCGCCCGACAGGGGATGAACACTGAAGCTTTCTTT. Translation: CASSARQGMNTEAFF.

This rearrangement joins TRBV2 to TRBJ1-2, with 7 bases aligning to TRBD1. The V gene end was trimmed by 8 bases and the J gene end by 6 bases; junction bases not matched to a gene: 12. Germline V gene lookup returns CDR1 SNHLY and CDR2 FYNNEI. This CDR3 comprises 14 residues. DNA of the CDR3: TGTGCCAGCCTCACTGGAGGGGGCTGGGATGGCTACACCTTC. It encodes CASLTGGGWDGYTF.

The chain carries TRBV10-3 and TRBJ1-4, with 8 bases matching TRBD1. CDR1 and CDR2 from the germline V gene are ENHRY and SYGVKD. The CDR3 has 14 amino acids. Trimming removed 3 bases from V and 8 bases from J; junction bases left unmatched: 5. The DNA for the CDR3 is TGTGCCATCAGTGATTGGCAGGGGGCGGAAAAACTGTTTTTT. It encodes CAISDWQGAEKLFF.

In this sample, this clone turned up once. This chain links TRBV15 with TRBJ1-1; D unresolved. Per germline, CDR1 LNHNV and CDR2 YYDKDF (reference sequence). The CDR3 totals 12 residues. Trimming took 3 bases from V and 3 from J, leaving 5 bases between them. Here the CDR3 reads CATSRGYTEAFF. In DNA form, the CDR3 reads TGTGCCACCAGCAGGGGCTACACTGAAGCTTTCTTT.

The V call is TRBV6-1, the J call TRBJ1-2; TRBD1 might be the D (5 bases). The CDR3 extends over 13 amino acids. Trimming pared 6 bases from V and 8 bases from J, leaving 16 bases between. Germline values: CDR1 MNHNS, CDR2 SASEGT. The CDR3: CASRPWGSAGYTF. In DNA, the CDR3 is TGTGCCAGCAGGCCATGGGGCAGTGCAGGCTACACCTTC.

This sequence joins TRBV29-1 and TRBJ2-3, with 8 bases matching TRBD1. The V gene end was trimmed by 4 bases and the J gene end by 4 bases; junction bases not matched to a gene: 7. This CDR3 has 14 amino acids. CDR1 is SQVTM, CDR2 ANQGSEA, per germline. The CDR3 nucleotides read TGCAGCGTTGGACAGGGGAACATTGCAGATACGCAGTATTTT. Its translation is CSVGQGNIADTQYF.

The chain joins TRBV18 to TRBJ2-6, with 8 bases lining up with TRBD1. This CDR3 is built from 16 residues. J was trimmed by 5 bases and V by 3 bases; bases with no gene match: 6. Germline CDR1 reads KGHSH; CDR2 reads LQKENI. As DNA, the CDR3 is TGTGCCAGCTCACCCGACAGGGGCAGTTGGGCCAACGTCCTGACTTTC. Encoded protein: CASSPDRGSWANVLTF.

The gene calls are TRBV6-1 and TRBJ2-5; weak D call: TRBD1 (6 bases). The V gene's germline CDR1 is MNHNS and CDR2 SASEGT. The V and J ends lost 3 bases and 5 bases respectively, with 10 bases between them. The length of the CDR3 is 13 residues. CDR3 DNA sequence: TGTGCCAGCAGTGAGACAGGTTGGGAGACCCAGTACTTC. Translation: CASSETGWETQYF.

The chain couples TRBV7-9 to TRBJ1-2; 7 bases fit TRBD1. This CDR3 spans 17 amino acids. V dropped 4 bases and J dropped 0; count of bases not matched to a gene: 11. CDR1 is SEHNR, CDR2 FQNEAQ, per germline (reference sequence). The CDR3 loop is CASSSTAVRGANYGYTF. The CDR3 DNA follows: TGTGCCAGCAGCTCGACAGCGGTCAGGGGGGCTAACTATGGCTACACCTTC.

The CDR3 DNA follows: TGCGCCAGCAGCCCCCCTCCGCGCTCTCTTAGTAATGAAAAACTGTTTTTT. This gives the protein CASSPPPRSLSNEKLFF. The V and J genes are TRBV10-1 and TRBJ1-4, with D uncertain. The CDR3 totals 17 residues. CDR1 is WNHNN, CDR2 SYGVQD, per germline (reference sequence). With 6 bases removed from V and 4 bases from J, the gap between germline ends came to 21 bases.

This clone was counted once. This rearrangement joins TRBV4-2 to TRBJ2-3; TRBD2 matches 9 bases. There are 19 residues in the CDR3. The junction had 16 bases not matched to a gene; V was cut back by 4 bases and J by 2 bases. Germline V gene data show CDR1 as LGHNA and CDR2 as YNFKEQ. The CDR3 spells CASSLKTWGLAGTTDTQYF. Here the CDR3 DNA reads TGTGCCAGCAGCCTAAAGACCTGGGGGCTAGCGGGAACCACAGATACGCAGTATTTT.

This sequence joins TRBV4-1 and TRBJ2-3; TRBD2 matches 9 bases. Unmatched junction bases numbered 15, after V lost 1 base and J lost 4 bases. The CDR3 contains 19 residues. Germline CDR1 MGHRA, CDR2 YSYEKL. As DNA, the CDR3 is TGCGCCAGCAGCCAAGGGGCGGGGGGGCCGATTAATGTCGCAGATACGCAGTATTTT. This sequence encodes CASSQGAGGPINVADTQYF.

This chain links TRBV4-1 with TRBJ2-7; TRBD2 matches at 9 bases. J lost 0 bases, V lost 4 bases, and 7 bases had no gene match. CDR3 size: 16 residues. The germline V gene encodes CDR1 MGHRA and CDR2 YSYEKL. The chain's CDR3 is CASSPLAGVRSYEQYF. Written as DNA, the CDR3 is TGCGCCAGCAGCCCGTTAGCGGGGGTCCGCTCCTACGAGCAGTACTTC.

V gene TRBV10-3 combines with J gene TRBJ1-5; D remains unclear. Trimming took off 6 bases at V and 3 bases at J, with 9 bases between the two ends. The germline V gene encodes CDR1 ENHRY and CDR2 SYGVKD. The length of the CDR3 is 13 residues. The CDR3 coding sequence is TGTGCCATCAGCTCCGGGGACAATCAGCCCCAGCATTTT. This encodes CAISSGDNQPQHF.

This clone was seen a single time. This chain links TRBV6-5 with TRBJ2-7; 9 positions match TRBD1. Trimming took 4 bases from V and 6 from J; bases not matched to a gene: 4. The CDR3 runs to 13 residues. Germline CDR1 MNHEY, CDR2 SVGAGI. The CDR3 protein is CASSLTGGGEQYF. The CDR3, as DNA: TGTGCCAGCAGTTTAACAGGGGGCGGCGAGCAGTACTTC.